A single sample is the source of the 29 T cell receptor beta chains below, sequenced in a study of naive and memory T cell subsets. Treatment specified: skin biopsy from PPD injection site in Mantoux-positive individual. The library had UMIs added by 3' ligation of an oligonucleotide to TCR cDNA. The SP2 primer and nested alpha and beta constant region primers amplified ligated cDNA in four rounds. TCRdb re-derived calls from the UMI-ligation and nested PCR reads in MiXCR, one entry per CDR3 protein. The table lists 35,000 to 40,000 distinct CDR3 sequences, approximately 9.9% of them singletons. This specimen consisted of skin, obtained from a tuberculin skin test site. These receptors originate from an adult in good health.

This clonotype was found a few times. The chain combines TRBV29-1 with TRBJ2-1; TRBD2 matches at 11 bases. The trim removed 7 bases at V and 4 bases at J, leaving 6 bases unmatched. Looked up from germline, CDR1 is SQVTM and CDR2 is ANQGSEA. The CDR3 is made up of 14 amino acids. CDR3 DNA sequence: TGCAGCGCCTCGGGACTAGCGGTTTACAATGAGCAGTTCTTC. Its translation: CSASGLAVYNEQFF.

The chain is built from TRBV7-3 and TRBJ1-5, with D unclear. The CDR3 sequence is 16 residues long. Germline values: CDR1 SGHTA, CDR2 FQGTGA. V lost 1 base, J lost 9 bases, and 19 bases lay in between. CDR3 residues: CASSLSSPTGNGPQHF. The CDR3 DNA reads TGTGCCAGCAGCTTAAGTTCTCCGACGGGCAACGGGCCCCAGCATTTT.

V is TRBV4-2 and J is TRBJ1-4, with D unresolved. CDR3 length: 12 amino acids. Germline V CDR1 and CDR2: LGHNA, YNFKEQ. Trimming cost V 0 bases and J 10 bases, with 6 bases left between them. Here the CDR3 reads CASSQERGKLFF. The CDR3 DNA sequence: TGTGCCAGCAGCCAAGAGAGAGGAAAACTGTTTTTT.

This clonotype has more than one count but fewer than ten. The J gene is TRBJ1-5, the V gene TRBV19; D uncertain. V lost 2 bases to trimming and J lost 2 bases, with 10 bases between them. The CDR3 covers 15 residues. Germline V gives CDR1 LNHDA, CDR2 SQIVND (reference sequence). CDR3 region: CASSIPPSGNQPQHF. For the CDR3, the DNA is TGTGCCAGTAGTATACCCCCCAGCGGCAATCAGCCCCAGCATTTT.

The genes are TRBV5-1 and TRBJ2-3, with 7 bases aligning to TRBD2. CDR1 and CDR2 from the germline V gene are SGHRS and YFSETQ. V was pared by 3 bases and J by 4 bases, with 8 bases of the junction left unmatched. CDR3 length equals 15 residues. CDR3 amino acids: CASSSSRGGADTQYF. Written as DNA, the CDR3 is TGCGCCAGCAGCTCCTCGCGGGGAGGGGCAGATACGCAGTATTTT.

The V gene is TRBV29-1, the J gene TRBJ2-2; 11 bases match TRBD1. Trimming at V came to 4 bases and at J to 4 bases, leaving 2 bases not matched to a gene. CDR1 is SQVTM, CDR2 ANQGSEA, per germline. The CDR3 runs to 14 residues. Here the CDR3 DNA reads TGCAGCGTTGTGGGGACAGGGGGCACCGGGGAGCTGTTTTTT. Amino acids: CSVVGTGGTGELFF.

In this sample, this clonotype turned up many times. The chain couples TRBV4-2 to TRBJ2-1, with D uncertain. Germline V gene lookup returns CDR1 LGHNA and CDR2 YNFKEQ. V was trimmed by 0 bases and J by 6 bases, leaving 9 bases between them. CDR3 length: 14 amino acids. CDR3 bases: TGTGCCAGCAGCCAAGACGCCGGGTTCAATGAGCAGTTCTTC. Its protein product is CASSQDAGFNEQFF.

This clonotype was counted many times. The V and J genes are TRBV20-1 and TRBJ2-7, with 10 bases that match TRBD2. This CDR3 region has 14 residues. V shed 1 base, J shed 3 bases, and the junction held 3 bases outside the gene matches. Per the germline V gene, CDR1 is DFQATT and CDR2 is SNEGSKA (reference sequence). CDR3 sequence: CSARVASGSYEQYF. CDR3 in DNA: TGCAGTGCTAGAGTAGCTAGCGGGAGCTACGAGCAGTACTTC.

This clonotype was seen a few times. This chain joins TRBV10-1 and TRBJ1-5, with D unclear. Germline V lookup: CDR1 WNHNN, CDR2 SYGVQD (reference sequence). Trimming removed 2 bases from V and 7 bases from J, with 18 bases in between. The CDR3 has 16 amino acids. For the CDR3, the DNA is TGCGCCAGCAGTGAGAGACCCAATTTAGTAGGACAGCCCCAGCATTTT. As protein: CASSERPNLVGQPQHF.

The chain's CDR3 is CASSHSVAYEQYF. The CDR3 region has the DNA TGTGCCAGCAGCCACAGTGTTGCCTACGAGCAGTACTTC. V and J are TRBV3-1 and TRBJ2-7; D unclear. This CDR3 has 13 amino acids. The germline gives CDR1 LGHDT, CDR2 YNNKEL (reference sequence). The V end lost 3 bases, the J end lost 2 bases, and 8 bases lay between the germline ends.

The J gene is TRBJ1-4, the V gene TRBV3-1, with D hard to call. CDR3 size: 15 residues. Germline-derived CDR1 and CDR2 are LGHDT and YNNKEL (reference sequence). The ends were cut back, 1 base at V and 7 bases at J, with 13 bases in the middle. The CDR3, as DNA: TGTGCCAGCAGCCAAGGGTACTCCAGGAGTGAAAAACTGTTTTTT. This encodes CASSQGYSRSEKLFF.

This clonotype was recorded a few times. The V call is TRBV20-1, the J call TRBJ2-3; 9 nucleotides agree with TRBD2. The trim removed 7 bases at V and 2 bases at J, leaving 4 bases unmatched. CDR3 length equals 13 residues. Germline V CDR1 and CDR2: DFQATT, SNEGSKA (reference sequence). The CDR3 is CSGGGDNTDTQYF. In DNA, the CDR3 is TGCAGTGGCGGGGGGGACAACACAGATACGCAGTATTTT.

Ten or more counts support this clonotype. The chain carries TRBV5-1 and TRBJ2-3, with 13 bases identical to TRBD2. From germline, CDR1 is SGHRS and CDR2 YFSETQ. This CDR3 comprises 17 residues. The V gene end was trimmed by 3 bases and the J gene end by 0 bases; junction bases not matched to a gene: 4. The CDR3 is CASSSGTSGMSTDTQYF. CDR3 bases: TGCGCCAGCAGCTCCGGGACTAGCGGGATGAGCACAGATACGCAGTATTTT.

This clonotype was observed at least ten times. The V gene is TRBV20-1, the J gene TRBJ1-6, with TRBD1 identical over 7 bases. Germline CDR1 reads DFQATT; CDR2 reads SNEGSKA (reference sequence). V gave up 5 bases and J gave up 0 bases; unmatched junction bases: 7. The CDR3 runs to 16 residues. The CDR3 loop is CSALSGGTSYNSPLHF. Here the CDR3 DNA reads TGCAGTGCTCTATCAGGGGGTACCTCCTATAATTCACCCCTCCACTTT.

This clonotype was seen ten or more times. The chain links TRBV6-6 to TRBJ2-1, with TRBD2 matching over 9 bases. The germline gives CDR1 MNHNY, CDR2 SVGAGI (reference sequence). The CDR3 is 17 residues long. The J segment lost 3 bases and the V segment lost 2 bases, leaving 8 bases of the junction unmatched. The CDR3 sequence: CASSYSNGGRGYNEQFF. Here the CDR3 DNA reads TGTGCCAGCAGTTACAGTAACGGCGGGAGGGGCTACAATGAGCAGTTCTTC.

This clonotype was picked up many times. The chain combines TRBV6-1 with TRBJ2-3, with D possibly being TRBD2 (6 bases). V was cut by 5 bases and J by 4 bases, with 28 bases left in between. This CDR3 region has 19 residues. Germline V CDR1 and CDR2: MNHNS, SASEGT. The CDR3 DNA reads TGTGCCAGCAGTTCCCTCCTAGTTGTAGCGGACATGGAGGCAGATACGCAGTATTTT. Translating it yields CASSSLLVVADMEADTQYF.

The DNA of the CDR3 is TGTGCCAGCAGTGATGCAGATTCCCAGACTCCGAACACTGAAGCTTTCTTT. Its translation: CASSDADSQTPNTEAFF. This chain connects TRBV25-1 to TRBJ1-1; no reliable D call. The CDR3 contains 17 residues. Trimming pared 3 bases from V and 1 base from J, leaving 18 bases between. CDR1 and CDR2 (germline): MGHDK, SYGVNS.

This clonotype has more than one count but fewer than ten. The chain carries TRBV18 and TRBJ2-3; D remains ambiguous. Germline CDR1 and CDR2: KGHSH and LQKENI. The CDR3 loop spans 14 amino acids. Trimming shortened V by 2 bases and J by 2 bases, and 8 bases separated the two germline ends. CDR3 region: CASSPMRYTDTQYF. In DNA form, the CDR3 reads TGTGCCAGCTCACCAATGCGGTACACAGATACGCAGTATTTT.

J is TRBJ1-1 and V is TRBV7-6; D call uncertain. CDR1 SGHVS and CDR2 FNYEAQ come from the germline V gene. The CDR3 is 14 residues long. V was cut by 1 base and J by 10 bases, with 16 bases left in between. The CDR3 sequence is CASSLVGLGEGAFF. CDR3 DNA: TGTGCCAGCAGCTTAGTAGGGCTAGGAGAAGGAGCTTTCTTT.

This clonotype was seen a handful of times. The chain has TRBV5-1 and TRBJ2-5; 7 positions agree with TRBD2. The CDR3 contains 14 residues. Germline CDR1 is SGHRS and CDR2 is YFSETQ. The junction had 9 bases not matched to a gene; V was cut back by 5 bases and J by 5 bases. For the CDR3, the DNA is TGCGCCAGCAGGTCGAATGCGGGGGTGGAGACCCAGTACTTC. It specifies CASRSNAGVETQYF.

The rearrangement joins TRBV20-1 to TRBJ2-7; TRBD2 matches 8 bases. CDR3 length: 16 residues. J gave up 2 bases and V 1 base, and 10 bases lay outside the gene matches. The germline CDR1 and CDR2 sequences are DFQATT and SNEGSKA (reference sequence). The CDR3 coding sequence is TGCAGTGCTAGAGCCCAGCGGGAGTCCCCCCCCTACGAGCAGTACTTC. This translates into CSARAQRESPPYEQYF.

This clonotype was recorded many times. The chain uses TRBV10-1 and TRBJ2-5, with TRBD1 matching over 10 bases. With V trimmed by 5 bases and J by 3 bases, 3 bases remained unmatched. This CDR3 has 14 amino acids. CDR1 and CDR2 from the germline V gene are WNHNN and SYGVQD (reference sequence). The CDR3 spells CASSPGTGEETQYF. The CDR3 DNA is TGCGCCAGCAGTCCCGGGACAGGGGAAGAGACCCAGTACTTC.

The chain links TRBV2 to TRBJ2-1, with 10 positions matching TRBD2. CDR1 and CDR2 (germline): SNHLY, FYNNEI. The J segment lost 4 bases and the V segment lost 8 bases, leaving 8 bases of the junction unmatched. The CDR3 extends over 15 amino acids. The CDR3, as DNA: TGTGCCAGCCGAAGGACTAGCGGACTATACAATGAGCAGTTCTTC. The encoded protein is CASRRTSGLYNEQFF.

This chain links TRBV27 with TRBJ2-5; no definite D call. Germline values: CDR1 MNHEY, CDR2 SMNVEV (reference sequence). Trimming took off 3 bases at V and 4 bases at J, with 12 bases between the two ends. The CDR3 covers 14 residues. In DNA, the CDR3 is TGTGCCAGCAGTTTTAGCCCCTTAGGAGAGACCCAGTACTTC. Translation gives CASSFSPLGETQYF.

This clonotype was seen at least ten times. In DNA, the CDR3 is TGTGCCAGCAGCGGCCGTGAGGGGGGCCGGTTGTACGGGGAGCTGTTTTTT. It is translated as CASSGREGGRLYGELFF. The gene calls are TRBV9 and TRBJ2-2; TRBD1 or TRBD2 may be the D gene (6 bases each). V was clipped by 3 bases and J by 7 bases, with 22 bases between them. The CDR3 spans 17 residues. Germline V gene data show CDR1 as SGDLS and CDR2 as YYNGEE.

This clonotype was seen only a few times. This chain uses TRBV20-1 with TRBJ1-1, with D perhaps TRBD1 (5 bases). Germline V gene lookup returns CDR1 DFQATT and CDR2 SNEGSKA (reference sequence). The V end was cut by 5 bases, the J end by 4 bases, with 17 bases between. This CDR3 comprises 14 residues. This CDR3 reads CSAGKWGSGTEAFF. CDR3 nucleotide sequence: TGCAGTGCTGGCAAATGGGGGAGCGGCACTGAAGCTTTCTTT.

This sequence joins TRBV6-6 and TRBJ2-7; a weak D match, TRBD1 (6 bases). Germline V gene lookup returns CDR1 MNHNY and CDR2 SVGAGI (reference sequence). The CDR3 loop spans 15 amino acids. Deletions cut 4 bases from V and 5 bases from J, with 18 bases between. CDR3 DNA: TGTGCCAGCAGTTTTCCGGGACAACAGAGGGACGAGCAGTACTTC. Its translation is CASSFPGQQRDEQYF.

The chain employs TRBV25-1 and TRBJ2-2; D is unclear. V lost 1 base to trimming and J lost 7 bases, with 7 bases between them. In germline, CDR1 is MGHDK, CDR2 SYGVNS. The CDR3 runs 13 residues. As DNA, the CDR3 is TGTGCCAGCAGTGAATTAAGCAACGGGGAGCTGTTTTTT. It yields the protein CASSELSNGELFF.

CDR3: CSAIPLKVWDSTGELFF. CDR3 nucleotides: TGCAGTGCTATCCCGCTGAAGGTTTGGGATTCCACCGGGGAGCTGTTTTTT. This rearrangement joins TRBV20-1 to TRBJ2-2; D uncertain. Trimming removed 4 bases from V and 4 bases from J, with 22 bases in between. CDR1 is DFQATT and CDR2 is SNEGSKA in the germline V gene (reference sequence). This CDR3 comprises 17 residues.